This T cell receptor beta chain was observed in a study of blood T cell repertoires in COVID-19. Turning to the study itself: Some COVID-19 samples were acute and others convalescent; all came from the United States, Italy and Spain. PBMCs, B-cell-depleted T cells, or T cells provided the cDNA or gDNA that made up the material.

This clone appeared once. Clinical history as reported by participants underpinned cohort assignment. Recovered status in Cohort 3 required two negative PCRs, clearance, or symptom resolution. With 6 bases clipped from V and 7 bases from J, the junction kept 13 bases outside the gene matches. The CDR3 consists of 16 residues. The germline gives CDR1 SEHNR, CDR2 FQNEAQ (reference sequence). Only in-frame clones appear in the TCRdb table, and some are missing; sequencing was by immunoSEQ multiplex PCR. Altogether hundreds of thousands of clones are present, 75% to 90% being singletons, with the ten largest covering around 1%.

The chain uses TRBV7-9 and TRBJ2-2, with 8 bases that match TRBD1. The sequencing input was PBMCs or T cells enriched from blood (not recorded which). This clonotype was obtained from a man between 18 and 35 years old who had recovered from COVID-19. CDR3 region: CASSSRTGGLIGELFF. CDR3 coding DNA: TGTGCCAGCAGTTCCCGAACAGGGGGTTTGATCGGGGAGCTGTTTTTT.